A single sample gave rise to the 3 T cell receptor beta chains below, sequenced in a study of blood T cell repertoires in COVID-19. TCRdb's table, derived via immunoSEQ multiplex PCR, lists solely in-frame clones and lacks some. The data show hundreds of thousands of clones, with around nine tenths seen just once and 4.5% to 6.5% held by the top ten. Sequencing was done on a sample of PBMCs or T cells enriched from blood (not recorded which). These receptors were obtained from a man between 60 and 70 years old who had recovered from COVID-19.

The chain recombines TRBV11-2 with TRBJ1-5; 8 bases map to TRBD1. The J segment lost 4 bases and the V segment lost 4 bases, leaving 6 bases of the junction unmatched. There are 15 residues in the CDR3. Germline values: CDR1 SGHAT, CDR2 FQNNGV. The DNA of the CDR3 is TGTGCCAGCAGCTATAGGACAGGGCCTAATCAGCCCCAGCATTTT. It codes for CASSYRTGPNQPQHF.

This chain connects TRBV2 to TRBJ2-7; 8 bases line up with TRBD1. Germline CDR1 and CDR2: SNHLY and FYNNEI. The CDR3 loop spans 13 amino acids. V was clipped by 6 bases and J by 6 bases; unmatched bases: 7. CDR3 in amino acids: CASSQGQGGEQYF. In DNA form, the CDR3 reads TGTGCCAGCAGCCAAGGACAGGGCGGCGAGCAGTACTTC.

For the CDR3, the DNA is TGCGCCAGCAGCCGCGGGACTAGCCAAACGCTTAATGAGCAGTTCTTC. Amino acid sequence: CASSRGTSQTLNEQFF. The V and J genes are TRBV4-3 and TRBJ2-1; TRBD2 aligns across 9 bases. This CDR3 contains 16 residues. V lost 4 bases to trimming and J lost 7 bases; unmatched junction nucleotides: 11. Looked up from germline, CDR1 is LGHNA and CDR2 is YSLEER.